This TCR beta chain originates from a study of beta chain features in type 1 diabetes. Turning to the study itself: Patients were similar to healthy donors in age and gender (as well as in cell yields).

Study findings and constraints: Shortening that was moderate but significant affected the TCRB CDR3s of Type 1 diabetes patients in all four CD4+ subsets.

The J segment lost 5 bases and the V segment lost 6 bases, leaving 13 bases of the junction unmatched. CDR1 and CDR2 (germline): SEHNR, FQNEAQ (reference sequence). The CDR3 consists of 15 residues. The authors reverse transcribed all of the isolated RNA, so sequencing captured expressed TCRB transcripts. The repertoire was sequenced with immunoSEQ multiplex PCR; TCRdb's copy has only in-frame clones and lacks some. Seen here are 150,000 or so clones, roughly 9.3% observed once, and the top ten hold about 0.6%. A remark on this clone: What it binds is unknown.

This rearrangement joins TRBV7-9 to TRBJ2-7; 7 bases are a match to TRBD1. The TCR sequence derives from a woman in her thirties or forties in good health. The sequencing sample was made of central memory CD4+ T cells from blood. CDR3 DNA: TGTGCCAGCAGACCCATAGGGGGCTCTCACAACGAGCAGTACTTC. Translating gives CASRPIGGSHNEQYF.